This TCR beta chain stems from a study of T-cell memory formation after mild COVID-19. Germline values: CDR1 LGHDT, CDR2 YNNKEL (reference sequence). The CDR3 runs to 15 residues. Trimming removed 1 base at V and 6 bases at J, with 13 bases between. TCRdb fed the 5' RACE reads into MiXCR, producing one record per CDR3 protein. This sample has 580,000 or so distinct CDR3 sequences, with 15% to 20% found just once. The V and J genes are TRBV3-1 and TRBJ2-1; D may be TRBD2 (6 bases). The clonotype originates from an adult woman who had mild COVID-19 (a few samples of this study predate the infection). Cell type and time point are not known. What was sequenced was PBMCs or a T cell subset sorted from them (not recorded which). CDR3 in amino acids: CASSQGITSFNEQFF. CDR3 in DNA: TGTGCCAGCAGCCAAGGAATCACTAGCTTCAATGAGCAGTTCTTC.